The table lists the clone carrying this TCR beta chain with a few counts. This entry belongs to a study of blood T cell repertoires in COVID-19. TCRdb's table, derived via immunoSEQ multiplex PCR, lists solely in-frame clones and lacks some. The sample records just over 350,000 clones, roughly 87% being singletons. The CDR3 consists of 15 residues. Germline V CDR1 and CDR2: MDHEN, SYDVKM. The trim removed 3 bases at V and 0 bases at J, leaving 5 bases unmatched. All recovered Cohort 3 donors got two negative PCRs, got clearance, or saw symptom resolution. This chain uses TRBV28 with TRBJ2-7; 7 bases are shared with TRBD2. Sequencing was performed on PBMCs or T cells enriched from blood (not recorded which). The clonotype originates from a woman aged 30 to 39 who had recovered from COVID-19. The CDR3 is CASSLEGRASYEQYF. The CDR3 coding sequence is TGTGCCAGCAGTTTGGAGGGGAGGGCCTCCTACGAGCAGTACTTC.